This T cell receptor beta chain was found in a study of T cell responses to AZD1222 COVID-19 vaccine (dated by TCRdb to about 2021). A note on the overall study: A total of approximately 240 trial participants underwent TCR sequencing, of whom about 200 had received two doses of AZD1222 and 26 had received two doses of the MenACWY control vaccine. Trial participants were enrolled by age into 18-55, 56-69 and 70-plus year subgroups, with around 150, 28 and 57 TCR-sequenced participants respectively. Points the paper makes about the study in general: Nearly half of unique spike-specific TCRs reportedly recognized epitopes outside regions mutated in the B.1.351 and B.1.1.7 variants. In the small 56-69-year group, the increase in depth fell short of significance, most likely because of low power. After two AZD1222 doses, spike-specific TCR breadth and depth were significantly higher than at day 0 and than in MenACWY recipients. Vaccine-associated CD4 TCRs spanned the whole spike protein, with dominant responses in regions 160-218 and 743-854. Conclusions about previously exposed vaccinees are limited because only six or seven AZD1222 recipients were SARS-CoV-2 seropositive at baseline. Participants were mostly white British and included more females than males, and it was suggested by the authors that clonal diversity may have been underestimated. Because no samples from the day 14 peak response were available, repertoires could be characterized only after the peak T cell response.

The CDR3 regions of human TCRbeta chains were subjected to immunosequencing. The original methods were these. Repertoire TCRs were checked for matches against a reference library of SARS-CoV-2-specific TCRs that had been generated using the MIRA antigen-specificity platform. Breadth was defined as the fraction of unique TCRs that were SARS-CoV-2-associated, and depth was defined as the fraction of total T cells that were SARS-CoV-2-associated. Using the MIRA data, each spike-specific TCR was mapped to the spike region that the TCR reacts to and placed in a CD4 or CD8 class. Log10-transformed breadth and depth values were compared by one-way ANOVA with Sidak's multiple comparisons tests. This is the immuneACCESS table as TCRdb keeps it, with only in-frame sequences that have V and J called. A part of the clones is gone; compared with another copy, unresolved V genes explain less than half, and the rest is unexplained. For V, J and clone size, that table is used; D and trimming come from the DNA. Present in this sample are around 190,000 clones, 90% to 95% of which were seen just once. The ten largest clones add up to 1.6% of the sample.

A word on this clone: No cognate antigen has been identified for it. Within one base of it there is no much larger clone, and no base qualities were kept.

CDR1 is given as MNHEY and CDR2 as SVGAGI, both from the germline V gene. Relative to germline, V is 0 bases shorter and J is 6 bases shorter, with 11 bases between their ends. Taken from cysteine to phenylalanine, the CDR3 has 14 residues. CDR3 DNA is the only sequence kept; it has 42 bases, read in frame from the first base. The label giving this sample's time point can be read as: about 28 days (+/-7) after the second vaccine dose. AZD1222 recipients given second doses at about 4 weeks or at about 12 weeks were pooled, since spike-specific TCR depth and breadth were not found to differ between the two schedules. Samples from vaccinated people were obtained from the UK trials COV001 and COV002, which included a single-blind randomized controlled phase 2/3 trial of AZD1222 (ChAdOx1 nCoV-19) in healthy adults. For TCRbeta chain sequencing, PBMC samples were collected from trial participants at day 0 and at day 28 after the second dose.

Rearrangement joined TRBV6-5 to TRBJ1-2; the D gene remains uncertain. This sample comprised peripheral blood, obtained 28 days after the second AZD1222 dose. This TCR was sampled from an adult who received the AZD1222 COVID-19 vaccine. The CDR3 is CASSYSTSLNGYTF. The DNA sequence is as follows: TGTGCCAGCAGTTACTCGACTAGCCTTAATGGCTACACCTTC.